This TCR beta chain originates from a study of molecular identifiers for immune sequencing clone quantification. The CDR3 has 16 amino acids. V shed 5 bases and J 3 bases; nucleotides not matched to a gene: 7. Germline values: CDR1 SEHNR, CDR2 FQNEAQ (reference sequence). TCRdb reprocessed the PCR reads via MiXCR and lists one record per CDR3 protein. The sample records over 600,000 distinct CDR3 sequences, just under 20% being singletons. A few counts support this clonotype. Investigators produced naive CD8 libraries from approximately 20,000 to 980,000 sorted cells, drawing on 10%, 30% or 50% RNA. Sequenced sample: naive CD8+ T cells from blood, with Jurkat cell RNA spiked in. Subset reported: FACS-sorted CD8+CD4-CCR7+CD45RA+ naive T cells. The sequence came from a human donor in good health. Some libraries in this study had Jurkat cell RNA spiked in. V and J are TRBV7-9 and TRBJ2-5, with 12 bases identical to TRBD2. The CDR3 nucleotides read TGTGCCAGCAGCCACGGACTAGCGGGGAGGGAAGAGACCCAGTACTTC. Amino acid sequence: CASSHGLAGREETQYF.